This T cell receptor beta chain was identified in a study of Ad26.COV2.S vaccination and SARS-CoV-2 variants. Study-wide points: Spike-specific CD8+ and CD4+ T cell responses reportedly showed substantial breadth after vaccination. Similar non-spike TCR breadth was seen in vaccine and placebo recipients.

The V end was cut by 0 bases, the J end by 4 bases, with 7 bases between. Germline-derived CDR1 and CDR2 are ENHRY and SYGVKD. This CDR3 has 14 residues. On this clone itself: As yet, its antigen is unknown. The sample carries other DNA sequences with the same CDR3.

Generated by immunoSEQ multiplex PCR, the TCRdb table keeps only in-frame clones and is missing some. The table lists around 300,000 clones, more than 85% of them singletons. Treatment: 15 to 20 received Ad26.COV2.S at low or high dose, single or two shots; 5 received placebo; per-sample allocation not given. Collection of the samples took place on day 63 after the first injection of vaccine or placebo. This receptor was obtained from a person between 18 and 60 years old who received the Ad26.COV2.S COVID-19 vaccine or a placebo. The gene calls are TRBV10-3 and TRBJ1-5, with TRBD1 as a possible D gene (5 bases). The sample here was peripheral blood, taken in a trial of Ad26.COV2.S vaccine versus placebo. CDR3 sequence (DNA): TGTGCCATCAGTGAGTCAGGGGTAAATCAGCCCCAGCATTTT. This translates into CAISESGVNQPQHF.